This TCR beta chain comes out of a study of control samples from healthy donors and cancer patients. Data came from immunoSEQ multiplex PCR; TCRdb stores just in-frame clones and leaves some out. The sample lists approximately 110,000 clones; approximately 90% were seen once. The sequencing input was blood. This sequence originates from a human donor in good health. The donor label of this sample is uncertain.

This CDR3 is CASNIDNQPQHF. CDR3 nucleotide sequence: TGTGCCAGCAATATTGACAATCAGCCCCAGCATTTT. The rearrangement links TRBV28 to TRBJ1-5, with D unclear. Per the germline V gene, CDR1 is MDHEN and CDR2 is SYDVKM. The CDR3 is made up of 12 amino acids. V gave up 7 bases and J gave up 3 bases, with 7 bases separating them.